One T cell receptor beta chain is described in this entry. As yet, its antigen is unknown. Donors came from a validation cohort of about 120 subjects, distinct from the first 666-subject cohort. Using immunoSEQ multiplex PCR, the repertoire was profiled, and TCRdb retains in-frame clones only, with some absent. Of a few hundred thousand clones detected, 80% to 90% appear once; the ten largest clones hold roughly 1%. The data were taken from a study of cytomegalovirus exposure and HLA in healthy donors. Study-wide points: Under in vitro conditions, three CMV-associated chains were confirmed as specific for CMV antigens. Researchers counted 164 TCR beta chains as cytomegalovirus-associated. Within the approximately 130 validation repertoires, first-cohort TCR clusters tended to co-occur, according to a later analysis.

There are 16 residues in the CDR3. Germline V CDR1 and CDR2: MNHEY, SMNVEV (reference sequence). V was trimmed by 6 bases and J by 10 bases, leaving 25 bases between them. The V gene is TRBV27, the J gene TRBJ2-1; perhaps TRBD2 as D (6 bases). The sample consisted of PBMCs. This sequence originates from a woman between 18 and 29 years old in good health and CMV-seronegative. In nucleotides, the CDR3 is TGTGCCAGCAGCCTAAGTAGTCGACTAGGAAGCGAGGAGCAGTTCTTC. Residues: CASSLSSRLGSEEQFF.